What follows is one T cell receptor beta chain and its context. Its antigen is not known. cDNA libraries of TCR beta carried unique molecular identifiers. MiXCR, run by TCRdb on the PCR reads, gives a single entry per CDR3 protein. The table has hundreds of thousands of distinct CDR3 sequences, approximately 60% seen once. The CDR3 is 15 residues long. V was clipped by 5 bases and J by 4 bases; unmatched bases: 7. Germline CDR1 SGHTA, CDR2 FQGNSA. This record comes from a study of post-analysis software for immune sequencing data. In the study overall: Included among the disease courses, which were recorded for the cohort, were relapsing-remitting, secondary progressive and progressive-relapsing multiple sclerosis.

Study-level results: Strong co-clustering by F measure was seen for same-batch samples. Controls showed lower frequencies than patients for roughly five TRBV segments, and TRBV5-6, TRBV5-1 and TRBV20-1 were among these.

Specimen: blood. The chain links TRBV7-2 to TRBJ1-5; 8 bases agree with TRBD1. The receptor's source is a girl aged 2-15 years with multiple sclerosis. CDR3 DNA sequence: TGTGCCAGCAGCCACGGACAGGGTATAAATCAGCCCCAGCATTTT. Its translation is CASSHGQGINQPQHF.